This T cell receptor (beta chain) emerged from a study of blood T cell repertoires in COVID-19 (dated by TCRdb to 2020 to 2022). For the study in its entirety: The collaborator samples originated in the United States, Italy and Spain and spanned the acute and convalescent phases of COVID-19. A freely available public database, intended as a resource for researchers studying the immune response to SARS-CoV-2, is where the repertoires were released. The material from the prospective study consisted of cDNA or gDNA derived from T cells, B-cell-depleted T cells, or PBMCs. HLA class I and class II types, where available, came from metadata supplied by the sample provider rather than from assay-based typing. Deeply sampled blood TCRbeta repertoires from subjects exposed to, actively infected with, or recovered from COVID-19 were included in the dataset. Samples came from the ongoing ImmuneRACE study (first 160 participants) plus 1,254 subjects from 6 global collaborators. Nearly every sample came with metadata listing a de-identified subject ID, COVID-19 status, age in years and sex.

There are a few counts of this clone. Its target antigen remains unknown. Nothing much larger sits one base from this clone, and base qualities are not available. The immunoSEQ Assay, a bias-controlled multiplex PCR, was used to amplify TCRbeta CDR3 regions from genomic DNA. As for the original processing: Within the assay, amplification of reference gene primers was used to estimate how many nucleated cells each sample contained. To quantify the absolute abundance of each unique TCRbeta CDR3 rearrangement, sequence reads were collapsed and filtered. For each sample, productive Simpson clonality was calculated by taking the square root of Simpson's diversity index across productive rearrangements. This immuneACCESS table, as held by TCRdb, lists in-frame sequences with V and J called but not all clones. Of the missing ones, under half trace to an unresolved V gene in checked studies; the others have no known cause. V and J calls and clone size come straight from that table; D and trimming were deduced from the DNA. The sample yields 250,000 or so clones; roughly 80% were counted once. The ten largest clones add up to 6% to 7% of the sample.

At the junction V is shortened by 3 bases and J by 7 bases; bases outside the gene matches: 3. The germline V gene gives CDR1 as SGDLS and CDR2 as YYNGEE. The CDR3 measures 14 amino acids from cysteine to phenylalanine. The retained sequence is limited to the CDR3, 42 bases, with the frame set at the first base. Findings and caveats that apply to the study as a whole: Clinical and demographic metadata were provided uncurated, with the amount varying by source and participant.

The collaborating institutions used their own protocols to collect whole blood in K2EDTA tubes. Collaborator samples were shipped for TCRbeta analysis as frozen whole blood, isolated PBMCs, or DNA extracted from either sample type. Specimen: peripheral blood. The receptor comes from a woman aged 55-75 years with active or convalescent COVID-19. The rearrangement joined TRBV9 to TRBJ1-6; 8 bases in between match TRBD1. The CDR3 reads as follows: CASSARDRNSPLHF. Read as DNA, the sequence is TGTGCCAGCAGCGCACGGGACAGGAATTCACCCCTCCACTTT.